A selection of T cell receptor beta chains follows, all from one sample in a study of blood T cells in healthy people across ages. Each CDR3 protein is one row after TCRdb ran MiXCR on the 5' RACE reads. Found here are 1.5 million to 2 million distinct CDR3 sequences, 40% to 55% of them singletons; the top ten hold roughly 2%. The sample taken for sequencing was blood. These receptors all come from a woman aged 40 to 50 in good health. Each CDR3 is given without its conserved first and last residue. The order of the fields is J gene, clone size, V gene, D gene, CDR3 protein. D genes are given only for firm matches. Some rows mark clone size as missing; the rest say once, few, many or name a class of expanded clone.

j_call: TRBJ1-4; clone_size: .; v_call: TRBV7-9; d_call: TRBD1; cdr3_aa: ASNSWTGSREKLF
j_call: TRBJ1-1; clone_size: .; v_call: TRBV6-5; d_call: .; cdr3_aa: ASTDEGNTEAF
j_call: TRBJ2-1; clone_size: .; v_call: TRBV20-1; d_call: TRBD2; cdr3_aa: SASEGGGVNEQF
j_call: TRBJ1-1; clone_size: .; v_call: TRBV16; d_call: TRBD1; cdr3_aa: ASSHSGQGRSTEAF
j_call: TRBJ1-5; clone_size: once; v_call: TRBV20-1; d_call: .; cdr3_aa: SALPGLQNQPQH
j_call: TRBJ1-2; clone_size: few; v_call: TRBV28; d_call: TRBD1; cdr3_aa: ASLTGFNYGYT
j_call: TRBJ2-1; clone_size: few; v_call: TRBV4-2; d_call: .; cdr3_aa: ASSQVESLNEQF
j_call: TRBJ1-5; clone_size: .; v_call: TRBV20-1; d_call: .; cdr3_aa: SARALGGGFDQPQH
j_call: TRBJ2-5; clone_size: few; v_call: TRBV7-2; d_call: TRBD2; cdr3_aa: ASSPLAGGLGEQY
j_call: TRBJ1-4; clone_size: .; v_call: TRBV28; d_call: TRBD1; cdr3_aa: ASRGQGWEKLF
j_call: TRBJ2-5; clone_size: few; v_call: TRBV4-3; d_call: TRBD2; cdr3_aa: ASSQYGGAAETQY
j_call: TRBJ1-1; clone_size: .; v_call: TRBV7-2; d_call: .; cdr3_aa: ASRRGAANTEAF
j_call: TRBJ2-3; clone_size: .; v_call: TRBV5-1; d_call: .; cdr3_aa: ASSFQGRQGPTDTQY
j_call: TRBJ2-1; clone_size: few; v_call: TRBV20-1; d_call: .; cdr3_aa: SASQTGPRNEQF
j_call: .; clone_size: .; v_call: TRBV6-5; d_call: .; cdr3_aa: ASSPLGLSVQTQY
j_call: TRBJ1-2; clone_size: .; v_call: TRBV6-5; d_call: .; cdr3_aa: ASSQGPRYT
j_call: TRBJ2-7; clone_size: few; v_call: TRBV9; d_call: TRBD2; cdr3_aa: ASSRSSGGLQTYEQY
j_call: TRBJ2-4; clone_size: .; v_call: TRBV2; d_call: .; cdr3_aa: ASSRMAKNIQY
j_call: TRBJ2-5; clone_size: .; v_call: TRBV24-1; d_call: .; cdr3_aa: ATSEGGTDKETQY
j_call: TRBJ1-1; clone_size: .; v_call: TRBV20-1; d_call: .; cdr3_aa: SAPRVLNTEAF
j_call: TRBJ2-1; clone_size: .; v_call: TRBV9; d_call: TRBD1; cdr3_aa: ASSVGFGTGGEQF
j_call: TRBJ2-1; clone_size: .; v_call: TRBV20-1; d_call: .; cdr3_aa: SAIGGGVRYNEQF
j_call: TRBJ1-2; clone_size: few; v_call: TRBV7-2; d_call: .; cdr3_aa: ASSFKSRPANYGYT
j_call: TRBJ2-5; clone_size: many; v_call: TRBV24-1; d_call: .; cdr3_aa: ATSDTQETQY
j_call: TRBJ2-7; clone_size: .; v_call: TRBV6-5; d_call: .; cdr3_aa: ASRSISILANEQY
j_call: TRBJ2-7; clone_size: once; v_call: TRBV2; d_call: TRBD2; cdr3_aa: ASSEALLAVEQY
j_call: TRBJ2-4; clone_size: few; v_call: TRBV6-2/TRBV6-3; d_call: TRBD1; cdr3_aa: ASSSPRGRREQY
j_call: TRBJ2-7; clone_size: .; v_call: TRBV29-1; d_call: .; cdr3_aa: SVAPGDYGSYEQY
j_call: TRBJ2-4; clone_size: few; v_call: TRBV9; d_call: .; cdr3_aa: ASSAYQNIQY
j_call: TRBJ2-3; clone_size: .; v_call: TRBV20-1; d_call: TRBD2; cdr3_aa: SARRGGSADTQY
j_call: TRBJ1-5; clone_size: .; v_call: TRBV7-2; d_call: .; cdr3_aa: ASSRRTDSNQPQH
j_call: TRBJ2-7; clone_size: few; v_call: TRBV6-5; d_call: TRBD1; cdr3_aa: ASSYSMSGGKYEQY
j_call: TRBJ2-5; clone_size: .; v_call: TRBV5-1; d_call: .; cdr3_aa: ASSLMDGQETQY
j_call: TRBJ2-3; clone_size: .; v_call: TRBV20-1; d_call: TRBD2; cdr3_aa: SATPLAGDTQY
j_call: TRBJ1-4; clone_size: few; v_call: TRBV20-1; d_call: TRBD1; cdr3_aa: SARVPGTGFEKLF
j_call: TRBJ2-1; clone_size: few; v_call: TRBV10-3; d_call: .; cdr3_aa: AISVRAGISYNEQF
j_call: TRBJ2-5; clone_size: few; v_call: TRBV7-9; d_call: .; cdr3_aa: ASSLGDDRETQY
j_call: TRBJ2-1; clone_size: .; v_call: TRBV7-9; d_call: .; cdr3_aa: ASRPDGGRLNEQF
j_call: TRBJ1-1; clone_size: .; v_call: TRBV6-2/TRBV6-3; d_call: .; cdr3_aa: ASLPRTWDTEAF
j_call: TRBJ2-1; clone_size: few; v_call: TRBV7-2; d_call: TRBD1; cdr3_aa: ASSFPDRGKSYNEQF
j_call: TRBJ2-3; clone_size: .; v_call: TRBV7-6; d_call: .; cdr3_aa: AGSLGFPGMNTDTQY
j_call: TRBJ1-2; clone_size: .; v_call: TRBV6-2/TRBV6-3; d_call: .; cdr3_aa: ASSYNYRVPHNYGYT
j_call: TRBJ2-3; clone_size: .; v_call: TRBV9; d_call: TRBD1; cdr3_aa: ASSVEQGGRGTQY
j_call: TRBJ1-2; clone_size: .; v_call: TRBV24-1; d_call: TRBD1; cdr3_aa: ATSEKGASNYGYT
j_call: .; clone_size: .; v_call: TRBV7-2; d_call: TRBD2; cdr3_aa: ASNLRGRRIAETQY
j_call: TRBJ2-7; clone_size: .; v_call: TRBV20-1; d_call: TRBD1; cdr3_aa: SANRDRGNSYEQY
j_call: TRBJ2-3; clone_size: few; v_call: TRBV10-2; d_call: .; cdr3_aa: ASSEAKSGASRTDTQY
j_call: TRBJ1-1; clone_size: .; v_call: TRBV4-2; d_call: .; cdr3_aa: ASSQAEGTEAF
j_call: TRBJ2-3; clone_size: few; v_call: TRBV4-2; d_call: TRBD2; cdr3_aa: ASSQLSGGSADTQY
j_call: TRBJ2-7; clone_size: few; v_call: TRBV24-1; d_call: .; cdr3_aa: ATSDSGTFPYEQY
j_call: TRBJ1-2; clone_size: few; v_call: TRBV7-9; d_call: TRBD1; cdr3_aa: ASSLGRGLRVNYGYT